The 32 T cell receptor beta chains given below trace back to one sample, sequenced in a study of blood T cell repertoires in COVID-19. Method: immunoSEQ multiplex PCR; TCRdb's copy keeps in-frame clones and lacks some. Of approximately 300,000 clones in the sample, more than 75% were seen once. Sequenced input: peripheral blood. These TCRs come from a woman aged 50 to 60 with acute or convalescent COVID-19.

The rearrangement uses TRBV27 and TRBJ2-3, with TRBD2 identical over 9 bases. Germline V gives CDR1 MNHEY, CDR2 SMNVEV (reference sequence). The ends lost 8 bases at V and 4 bases at J; junction bases unmatched: 10. This CDR3 comprises 15 residues. DNA for the CDR3: TGTGCCAGCGCTGTTAGCGGGAGTAGGCCAGATACGCAGTATTTT. Its protein is CASAVSGSRPDTQYF.

As concerns this clone: At the DNA level, this CDR3 is encoded by other sequences in the same sample as well. The V gene is TRBV5-1, the J gene TRBJ2-7, with a weak D call TRBD1 (6 bases). CDR3 length: 14 residues. V lost 2 bases and J lost 2, with 11 bases in between. The germline V gene encodes CDR1 SGHRS and CDR2 YFSETQ. The CDR3 DNA reads TGCGCCAGCAGCTTCCGGGACACAACCTACGAGCAGTACTTC. Its protein is CASSFRDTTYEQYF.

This clone was recorded once. The V call is TRBV2, the J call TRBJ2-5; 13 positions agree with TRBD2. The CDR3 is made up of 15 amino acids. V was pared by 6 bases and J by 4 bases, with 5 bases of the junction left unmatched. Germline-derived CDR1 and CDR2 are SNHLY and FYNNEI. This chain's CDR3 is CASRDRLAGGETQYF. The CDR3 DNA follows: TGTGCCAGCAGAGACCGACTAGCGGGAGGAGAGACCCAGTACTTC.

The genes are TRBV28 and TRBJ1-1; 9 bases map to TRBD1. The J segment lost 5 bases and the V segment lost 9 bases, leaving 10 bases of the junction unmatched. The CDR3 has 14 residues. From germline, CDR1 is MDHEN and CDR2 SYDVKM. CDR3 DNA: TGTGCCAGTCTACAGGGGGCGCTGGGGACTGAAGCTTTCTTT. Its protein is CASLQGALGTEAFF.

The rearrangement joins TRBV5-4 to TRBJ1-4; TRBD1 matches at 7 bases. Germline CDR1 reads SGHNT; CDR2 reads YYREEE (reference sequence). This CDR3 spans 15 amino acids. V lost 1 base, J lost 8 bases, and 8 bases stayed unmatched. CDR3 sequence reads: CASSLLAGGQEKLFF. CDR3 in DNA: TGTGCCAGCAGCTTGTTGGCAGGGGGACAAGAAAAACTGTTTTTT.

The V and J genes are TRBV5-4 and TRBJ2-7; 7 bases align to TRBD1. The V and J ends lost 3 bases and 2 bases, in that order; junction bases with no gene match: 14. CDR1 is SGHNT, CDR2 YYREEE, per germline (reference sequence). The CDR3 totals 17 residues. DNA for the CDR3: TGTGCCAGCAGCTACGGGACAGTTCCGAAGCTAACCTACGAGCAGTACTTC. It encodes CASSYGTVPKLTYEQYF.

The chain employs TRBV19 and TRBJ2-5; 8 bases are shared with TRBD1. Per germline, CDR1 LNHDA and CDR2 SQIVND (reference sequence). V dropped 5 bases and J dropped 4; count of bases not matched to a gene: 9. The CDR3 runs to 15 residues. The CDR3 nucleotides read TGTGCCAGTAGTCCACAGGGGGTTGGGGTAGAGACCCAGTACTTC. This gives the protein CASSPQGVGVETQYF.

The gene calls are TRBV28 and TRBJ1-5; 7 positions agree with TRBD1. V dropped 2 bases and J dropped 6; count of bases not matched to a gene: 10. Germline CDR1 reads MDHEN; CDR2 reads SYDVKM. The CDR3 runs 16 residues. In nucleotides, the CDR3 is TGTGCCAGCAGTTTACCTGGTCCAGGGGGTAGTCAGCCCCAGCATTTT. Its translation: CASSLPGPGGSQPQHF.

The gene calls are TRBV6-5 and TRBJ1-2; weak D call: TRBD1 (5 bases). With 5 bases removed from V and 8 bases from J, the gap between germline ends came to 18 bases. Germline assignment: CDR1 MNHEY and CDR2 SVGAGI. The CDR3 length is 14 residues. This chain's CDR3 is CASSMSGGGQGYTF. Here the CDR3 DNA reads TGTGCCAGCAGTATGTCGGGGGGAGGTCAAGGCTACACCTTC.

V usage is TRBV4-3 and J usage is TRBJ1-2; D unclear. The CDR3 contains 14 residues. From germline, CDR1 is LGHNA and CDR2 YSLEER. Trimming took 1 base from V and 5 from J, leaving 11 bases between them. Written as DNA, the CDR3 is TGCGCCAGCAGCCAAGGGAAGGGAGGGTATGGCTACACCTTC. Encoded protein: CASSQGKGGYGYTF.

This clone was recorded once. The V call is TRBV12-5, the J call TRBJ2-5, with 7 bases aligning to TRBD2. J lost 2 bases, V lost 1 base, and 7 bases had no gene match. This CDR3 has 16 residues. Germline lookup yields CDR1 LGHNT and CDR2 FRNRAP. This chain's CDR3 is CASGLGLGLLQETQYF. DNA for the CDR3: TGTGCTAGTGGTTTGGGGCTGGGACTACTACAAGAGACCCAGTACTTC.

The genes are TRBV4-3 and TRBJ2-5, with 9 bases identical to TRBD2. Germline-derived CDR1 and CDR2 are LGHNA and YSLEER. The CDR3 contains 14 residues. After removal of 1 base from V and 7 bases from J, the junction contained 4 bases not matched to a gene. The CDR3 region has the DNA TGCGCCAGCAGCCAAGGGGGCGGGAGGGGGACCCAGTACTTC. As protein: CASSQGGGRGTQYF.

V gene TRBV12-3 or TRBV12-4 combines with J gene TRBJ1-1; D uncertain. The CDR3 is 13 residues long. Trimming removed 8 bases at V and 3 bases at J, with 13 bases between. As DNA, the CDR3 is TGTGCCAGCGGTTCATCGGAGGACACTGAAGCTTTCTTT. Protein: CASGSSEDTEAFF.

The V and J genes are TRBV19 and TRBJ1-6; 7 bases line up with TRBD1. Germline loops: CDR1 LNHDA, CDR2 SQIVND (reference sequence). V shed 7 bases and J 7 bases; nucleotides not matched to a gene: 10. The CDR3 length is 15 residues. CDR3 residues: CASTPTGTVNSPLHF. In DNA, the CDR3 is TGTGCCAGTACCCCGACCGGGACAGTGAATTCACCCCTCCACTTT.

This clone was detected once. The chain joins TRBV27 to TRBJ1-2; TRBD1 is a possible D gene (5 bases). CDR3 length: 13 amino acids. V lost 6 bases to trimming and J lost 2 bases, with 10 bases between them. Germline V gene sequence: CDR1 MNHEY, CDR2 SMNVEV (reference sequence). This CDR3 is CASRGGKNYGYTF. The CDR3 DNA sequence: TGTGCCAGCAGGGGGGGGAAGAACTATGGCTACACCTTC.

The chain carries TRBV18 and TRBJ2-7; D possibly corresponds to TRBD2 (6 bases). The germline V gene encodes CDR1 KGHSH and CDR2 LQKENI. This CDR3 has 15 residues. Trimming took off 5 bases at V and 6 bases at J, with 20 bases between the two ends. CDR3 sequence reads: CASSSTSSVESEQYF. CDR3 nucleotides: TGTGCCAGCTCAAGCACTAGCTCGGTCGAATCCGAGCAGTACTTC.

This CDR3 is CASSLVGTGGAYGYTF. Written as DNA, the CDR3 is TGTGCCAGCAGCTTAGTAGGGACAGGGGGCGCATATGGCTACACCTTC. The chain combines TRBV7-2 with TRBJ1-2, with 12 bases aligning to TRBD1. The trim removed 1 base at V and 5 bases at J, leaving 5 bases unmatched. Germline lookup yields CDR1 SGHTA and CDR2 FQGNSA. The CDR3 is 16 amino acids.

This chain links TRBV4-3 with TRBJ2-7, with TRBD2 identical over 10 bases. The germline gives CDR1 LGHNA, CDR2 YSLEER. The CDR3 runs 15 residues. J lost 3 bases, V lost 2 bases, and 4 bases had no gene match. This chain's CDR3 is CASSQTAGGFYEQYF. CDR3 bases: TGCGCCAGCAGCCAAACAGCGGGAGGGTTCTACGAGCAGTACTTC.

The rearrangement links TRBV3-1 (or the pseudogene TRBV3-2) to TRBJ2-7; TRBD2 matches 11 bases. Germline CDR1 is LGHDT and CDR2 is YNNKEL (reference sequence). After removal of 3 bases from V and 0 bases from J, the junction contained 1 base not matched to a gene. The CDR3 loop spans 15 amino acids. CDR3 sequence reads: CASSQGLAVSYEQYF. The CDR3, as DNA: TGTGCCAGCAGCCAGGGACTAGCGGTCTCCTACGAGCAGTACTTC.

The chain employs TRBV13 and TRBJ2-7; 10 bases fit TRBD2. The V segment lost 0 bases and the J segment 0 bases; nucleotides outside the gene matches: 14. CDR1 PRHDT and CDR2 FYEKMQ come from the germline V gene (reference sequence). The length of the CDR3 is 20 residues. CDR3 bases: TGTGCCAGCAGCTTAGGCCGTGTTTTTAGCGGGAGGACAAGCTCCTACGAGCAGTACTTC. Encoded protein: CASSLGRVFSGRTSSYEQYF.

The chain recombines TRBV30 with TRBJ1-1; a possible D gene is TRBD1 (6 bases). CDR1 and CDR2 from the germline V gene are GTSNPN and SVGIG (reference sequence). The V end was cut by 3 bases, the J end by 10 bases, with 12 bases between. The CDR3 runs 11 residues. CDR3 nucleotides: TGTGCCTGGAGGTGGGGGCCGGTAGCTTTCTTT. Its translation: CAWRWGPVAFF.

The gene calls are TRBV7-8 and TRBJ1-2; D is possibly TRBD1 (6 bases). Germline V CDR1 and CDR2: SGHVS, FQNEAQ. The CDR3 runs to 14 residues. The V end lost 2 bases, the J end lost 8 bases, and 15 bases lay between the germline ends. CDR3 bases: TGTGCCAGCAGCTTAACAGGGATCTCTATGGGCTACACCTTC. Protein product: CASSLTGISMGYTF.

This chain connects TRBV5-4 to TRBJ2-5, with 14 bases identical to TRBD2. J lost 5 bases, V lost 3 bases, and 6 bases had no gene match. The germline V gene encodes CDR1 SGHNT and CDR2 YYREEE (reference sequence). The CDR3 consists of 16 residues. This CDR3 reads CASSSGLAGDGETQYF. The CDR3 bases are TGTGCCAGCAGCTCGGGACTAGCGGGAGATGGGGAGACCCAGTACTTC.

The chain joins TRBV6-4 to TRBJ1-5; unclear D gene. V gave up 5 bases and J gave up 6 bases, with 11 bases separating them. CDR3 length: 13 amino acids. The V gene's germline CDR1 is MRHNA and CDR2 SNTAGT. The CDR3 spells CASSIDRGQPQHF. Written as DNA, the CDR3 is TGTGCCAGCAGTATCGATCGCGGTCAGCCCCAGCATTTT.

V is TRBV9 and J is TRBJ1-2; D not resolved. The germline V gene encodes CDR1 SGDLS and CDR2 YYNGEE. Trimming removed 2 bases at V and 1 base at J, with 9 bases between. The CDR3 runs to 14 residues. Here the CDR3 reads CASSVSQVNYGYTF. The CDR3, as DNA: TGTGCCAGCAGCGTTTCCCAGGTTAACTATGGCTACACCTTC.

This chain joins TRBV24-1 and TRBJ2-1; 13 bases map to TRBD2. The CDR3 is made up of 19 amino acids. V shed 3 bases and J 3 bases; nucleotides not matched to a gene: 10. The germline V gene has CDR1 KGHDR and CDR2 SFDVKD. Here the CDR3 reads CATSDQGTRTSGSYNEQFF. The DNA of the CDR3 is TGTGCCACCAGTGATCAAGGCACTCGGACTAGCGGGAGCTACAATGAGCAGTTCTTC.

The J gene is TRBJ2-3, the V gene TRBV4-1, with D tentatively TRBD2 (5 bases). CDR1 and CDR2 (germline): MGHRA, YSYEKL. Trimming pared 4 bases from V and 5 bases from J, leaving 22 bases between. The CDR3 loop spans 17 amino acids. This CDR3 reads CASSPYGRDRGGDTQYF. The CDR3 bases are TGCGCCAGCAGCCCGTACGGAAGAGACCGAGGAGGAGATACGCAGTATTTT.

CDR3 in DNA: TGTGCCTGGAGTTTTGTAGGGGCGACGAAAAATCAGCCCCAGCATTTT. Protein product: CAWSFVGATKNQPQHF. The chain recombines TRBV30 with TRBJ1-5; tentative D call: TRBD1 (5 bases). Trimming stripped 2 bases from V and 4 bases from J, with 18 bases between. In germline, CDR1 is GTSNPN, CDR2 SVGIG (reference sequence). CDR3 length equals 16 residues.

This chain links TRBV3-1 (or the pseudogene TRBV3-2) with TRBJ2-7; 7 bases align to TRBD2. This CDR3 is built from 16 residues. Germline CDR1 reads LGHDT; CDR2 reads YNNKEL (reference sequence). V shed 4 bases, J shed 2 bases, and the junction held 11 bases outside the gene matches. The CDR3 nucleotides are TGTGCCAGCAGCCTAGCCCTAGCGGCACTGACCTACGAGCAGTACTTC. Its protein product is CASSLALAALTYEQYF.

The rearrangement uses TRBV10-1 and TRBJ2-7; the D gene is possibly TRBD2 (6 bases). CDR3 length: 12 amino acids. The ends were cut back, 5 bases at V and 7 bases at J, with 12 bases in the middle. Germline lookup yields CDR1 WNHNN and CDR2 SYGVQD (reference sequence). In DNA form, the CDR3 reads TGCGCCAGCAGTCGACTAGTCCGTGAGCAGTACTTC. Translated: CASSRLVREQYF.

The chain joins TRBV27 to TRBJ1-1; TRBD1 might be the D (6 bases). With 5 bases removed from V and 14 bases from J, the gap between germline ends came to 24 bases. This CDR3 comprises 14 residues. CDR1 MNHEY and CDR2 SMNVEV come from the germline V gene (reference sequence). The CDR3 here is CASSGQTVTGGPFF. CDR3 in DNA: TGTGCCAGCAGTGGACAGACTGTAACCGGGGGGCCCTTCTTT.

The gene calls are TRBV7-2 and TRBJ1-1; unclear D gene. From germline, CDR1 is SGHTA and CDR2 FQGNSA. The germline V and J ends were trimmed by 5 bases and 1 base, with 8 bases remaining between them. The CDR3 extends over 13 amino acids. Written as DNA, the CDR3 is TGTGCCAGCAGCCTACCTCAGAACACTGAAGCTTTCTTT. Its translation is CASSLPQNTEAFF.